This is a list of T cell receptor beta chains from one sample in a study of graft-versus-host responses after intestinal transplantation. Some clones are missing from TCRdb's copy, which holds only in-frame ones; the method was immunoSEQ multiplex PCR. This table has 14,000 or so clones, about 33% appearing once. The input for sequencing was alloreactive CD4+ T cells from a mixed lymphocyte reaction culture, taken before intestinal transplant. The receptors originated from a human patient who received an intestinal transplant. Each CDR3 is given with its conserved first and last residue. D genes are given only for firm matches. Size is omitted from some rows. Given values are once, few, many or a class for expanded clones.

CDR3 DNA	CDR3 protein	clone size	J gene	D gene	CDR3 length	V gene
TGTGCCAGCTCACTCACAGGGGACACTGAAGCTTTCTTT	CASSLTGDTEAFF	few	TRBJ1-1	TRBD1	13	TRBV18
TGTGCCAGCAGTGTGACAGGGTTGAGGGAAAACACCATATATTTT	CASSVTGLRENTIYF	-	TRBJ1-3	TRBD1	15	TRBV27
TGCGCCAGCAGCTTGCTGGGGCCGCGGAGCTCCTACGAGCAGTACTTC	CASSLLGPRSSYEQYF	-	TRBJ2-7	-	16	TRBV5-1
TGTGCCAGCTTCTCGAGGGTGGGCGAGCAGTACTTC	CASFSRVGEQYF	-	TRBJ2-7	-	12	TRBV6-1
TGTGCCAGCAGTTCTGGAAGGAAACTGTTTTTT	CASSSGRKLFF	-	TRBJ1-4	-	11	TRBV28
TGTGCCAGCAGTGAAAAAACCGGGGTGACGGGTGAGCATTTCTTC	CASSEKTGVTGEHFF	-	TRBJ2-1	-	15	TRBV25-1
TGCGCCAGCAGCTATAGCGAAGAGACCCAGTACTTC	CASSYSEETQYF	few	TRBJ2-5	-	12	TRBV5-1
TGTGCCAGCAGTGAAAATGGCTACAATGAGCAGTTCTTC	CASSENGYNEQFF	few	TRBJ2-1	-	13	TRBV2
TGTGCCAGCAGCTCCAGGAAACAGGGGGCGCCGGACTATGGCTACACCTTC	CASSSRKQGAPDYGYTF	-	TRBJ1-2	TRBD1	17	TRBV5-4
TGTGCCAGCAGTTACAGGGTTAGCAATCAGCCCCAGCATTTT	CASSYRVSNQPQHF	few	TRBJ1-5	-	14	TRBV6-6
TGCGCCAGCAGCGGGGGGGACAGGGCGGACAATGAGCAGTTCTTC	CASSGGDRADNEQFF	-	TRBJ2-1	-	15	TRBV10-2
TGTGCCAGCAGCTTGGTAGGGGGTCGGACCTACGAGCAGTACTTC	CASSLVGGRTYEQYF	few	TRBJ2-7	-	15	TRBV5-5
TGTGCCAGCGTTAGTGTCGGGACAGGGGGCTACAATGAGCAGTTCTTC	CASVSVGTGGYNEQFF	-	TRBJ2-1	TRBD1	16	TRBV6-9
TGCGCCAGCAGTCCCGGATGGGGAGGGAGCACAGATACGCAGTATTTT	CASSPGWGGSTDTQYF	-	TRBJ2-3	TRBD2	16	TRBV5-1
TGTGCCAGCAGAAGCGCCGGGACTAACCCCTACGAGCAGTACTTC	CASRSAGTNPYEQYF	-	TRBJ2-7	TRBD2	15	TRBV6-1
TGTGCCAGCAGCTTAGATGGGGCTGCAACTAATGAAAAACTGTTTTTT	CASSLDGAATNEKLFF	-	TRBJ1-4	-	16	TRBV11-3
TGCAGTGCTAGACAGAACACTGAAGCTTTCTTT	CSARQNTEAFF	-	TRBJ1-1	-	11	TRBV20-1
TGCGCCAGCCAGGACATTCCTAGCACAGATACGCAGTATTTT	CASQDIPSTDTQYF	few	TRBJ2-3	-	14	TRBV5-1
TGCAGCGTTGATAGGGAAAGAGGAGAGACCCAGTACTTC	CSVDRERGETQYF	few	TRBJ2-5	-	13	TRBV29-1
TGCAGCGTTGTTGGACCCTTAATCACAGATACGCAGTATTTT	CSVVGPLITDTQYF	-	TRBJ2-3	-	14	TRBV29-1
TGTGCCACCAGCTGGGGGGCGGGAGGGTTGAGAGAGACCCAGTACTTC	CATSWGAGGLRETQYF	-	TRBJ2-5	TRBD2	16	TRBV15
TGTGCCAGCAGTTACTCGGCGGGAGGGGTCCACGAGCAGTACTTC	CASSYSAGGVHEQYF	-	TRBJ2-7	TRBD2	15	TRBV6-6
TGTGCCAGCAGCTTAGAACAGGGGAGGAACAATGAGCAGTTCTTC	CASSLEQGRNNEQFF	-	TRBJ2-1	-	15	TRBV11-3
TGCGCCAGCAGCTTGGCAAGCGGGAGGTACTCCTACGAGCAGTACTTC	CASSLASGRYSYEQYF	large	TRBJ2-7	TRBD2	16	TRBV5-1
TGTGCCAGCAGCGTAGTTAGCACAGATACGCAGTATTTT	CASSVVSTDTQYF	medium-sized	TRBJ2-3	-	13	TRBV9
TGTGCCAGCAGTGAATATACAGGGGGCTTGTCGCCCCTCCACTTT	CASSEYTGGLSPLHF	-	TRBJ1-6	TRBD1	15	TRBV25-1
TGTGCCGCCTCCCGGACAGGGCCAGTCAATCAGCCCCAGCATTTT	CAASRTGPVNQPQHF	-	TRBJ1-5	TRBD1	15	TRBV6-1
TGTGCCTGGAGTGTGGGACAGCCCGCCTTGGGCTACGAGCAGTACTTC	CAWSVGQPALGYEQYF	-	TRBJ2-7	TRBD1	16	TRBV30
TGTGCCATCGGGGGGACTAGCAGTTACGAGCAGTACTTC	CAIGGTSSYEQYF	-	TRBJ2-7	TRBD2	13	TRBV10-3
TGTGCCAGCAGCTTATACCCCAGCGGGAGCTCCTACAATGAGCAGTTCTTC	CASSLYPSGSSYNEQFF	-	TRBJ2-1	TRBD2	17	TRBV7-9
TGTGCCAGCAGCTTAGGCCAGAAGAACGCCCAATTCACCGGGGAGCTGTTTTTT	CASSLGQKNAQFTGELFF	-	TRBJ2-2	-	18	TRBV7-2
TGTGCCTGGAGTTGGAAAAGCACAGATACGCAGTATTTT	CAWSWKSTDTQYF	medium-sized	TRBJ2-3	-	13	TRBV30
TGTGCCAGCAGCTTAGATGGGTCCACAGATACGCAGTATTTT	CASSLDGSTDTQYF	-	TRBJ2-3	-	14	TRBV7-4
TGTGCCAGCAGTGAGAGACAGGGTGCAGGCTACACCTTC	CASSERQGAGYTF	few	TRBJ1-2	TRBD1	13	TRBV2
TGTGCCAGCAGCTTGCGATATGAGCAGTTCTTC	CASSLRYEQFF	medium-sized	TRBJ2-1	-	11	TRBV7-9
TGTGCCAGCACCCCTGAACCAGCGCTCTCTGGAAACACCATATATTTT	CASTPEPALSGNTIYF	-	TRBJ1-3	-	16	TRBV5-8
TGTGCCAGCAGCTCCACAAGCGGGCAGCCCCAGCATTTT	CASSSTSGQPQHF	-	TRBJ1-5	-	13	TRBV7-8
TGTGCCAGCAGCTTAAAAGGGGGCATCTACAATGAGCAGTTCTTC	CASSLKGGIYNEQFF	few	TRBJ2-1	TRBD1	15	TRBV7-8
TGTGCCAGCAGCTTTACCGGGACTCGCAACAATGAGCAGTTCTTC	CASSFTGTRNNEQFF	-	TRBJ2-1	-	15	TRBV7-2
TGTGCCATCGGACAGGGTTTGAACACTGAAGCTTTCTTT	CAIGQGLNTEAFF	-	TRBJ1-1	TRBD1	13	TRBV10-3